This paragraph covers one TCR beta chain sequence. Its matching antigen is unknown. Compared with germline, one end of the junction differs, possibly owing to a read error. This CDR3 spans 15 amino acids. The germline CDR1 and CDR2 sequences are MDHEN and SYDVKM. TCR beta CDR3 regions were amplified from RNA transcripts. Investigators did first-round RT-PCR with HTBI primers, then second-round multiplex PCR. TCRdb itself ran the multiplex PCR reads through MiXCR, one entry per CDR3 protein. Of 500,000 to 700,000 distinct CDR3 sequences listed, under 45% are singletons. The data were obtained in a study of Graves' ophthalmopathy and Graves' hyperthyroidism. Study-wide points: Ophthalmopathy progression prediction by the model yielded a sensitivity of roughly 67% and a specificity of approximately 72%. Among thyroid clonotypes expanded above 0.001 frequency, most also appeared in blood.

The genes are TRBV28 and TRBJ1-1; D gene unclear. This receptor was taken from an adult man with Graves' hyperthyroidism. The material sequenced was peripheral blood or thyroid tissue (not recorded which). The CDR3 sequence is CASSRRNGSNTEASF. The CDR3 DNA is TGTGCCAGCAGCCGAAGGAACGGGAGTAACACTGAAGCTTCCTTT.